This T cell receptor beta chain came from a study of blood T cells in healthy people across ages. Study-wide points: Measured against age, TCR beta diversity per million T cells decreased in a roughly linear manner.

With respect to this clonotype: Its antigen is unknown.

The germline V gene has CDR1 MNHEY and CDR2 SVGAGI. The CDR3 runs 15 residues. It was with a sample-barcoded 5' primer and a J-beta primer mix that a second PCR of roughly 7 to 12 cycles was run. A template-switch adaptor with 12 random nucleotides tagged each cDNA molecule. One entry per CDR3 protein results from TCRdb running MiXCR on the 5' RACE reads. The sample has some 920,000 distinct CDR3 sequences, about 53% seen once. The sequence was obtained from a woman aged 55-75 years in good health. Sequencing was performed on blood. The V and J genes are TRBV6-5 and TRBJ2-4; perhaps TRBD1 as D (6 bases). The end of the DNA is better explained by TRBJ2-7, so the J call may be wrong. CDR3 bases: TGTGCCAGCAGTTACTTGGGGGCGGTAAGGGACGAGCAGTACTTC. Amino acid sequence: CASSYLGAVRDEQYF.